This T cell receptor (beta chain) comes out of a study of T cells after posttransplantation cyclophosphamide. Study-level findings and limits: Tissue-infiltrating T cells from skin or gut overlapped little with blood T cells. After PTCy, TRB diversity resembled that of CNI/methotrexate controls. Donor CD8+ memory clones often dominated recipient blood repertoires at later times.

V dropped 2 bases and J dropped 0 bases, with 11 bases sitting between them. The CDR3 is made up of 15 amino acids. The germline gives CDR1 LGHNA, CDR2 YNFKEQ. Cyclophosphamide on days +3 and +4 followed busulfan-fludarabine conditioning and a marrow graft. The assay was immunoSEQ multiplex PCR, and TCRdb's table has in-frame clones only and misses some. The sample shows some 14,000 clones, none of them appearing just once. This clone was counted many times. What it binds is unknown. The chain links TRBV4-2 to TRBJ2-7; D is uncertain. Sequences were derived from PBMCs, sampled about 1,000 days after allogeneic stem cell transplant with posttransplant cyclophosphamide. The receptor was isolated from a female patient in her thirties or forties who received an allogeneic stem cell transplant from a related donor, was CMV-positive, and had no GVHD. The graft donor may have given rise to some T cells. This chain's CDR3 is CASSQSGSSSYEQYF. The CDR3, as DNA: TGTGCCAGCAGCCAATCCGGGTCTAGCTCCTACGAGCAGTACTTC.